A single sample gave rise to the 18 T cell receptor beta chains below, sequenced in a study of shared clonotypes between healthy human individuals. TCRdb's table, derived via immunoSEQ multiplex PCR, lists solely in-frame clones and lacks some. The repertoire includes more than 2 million clones, 95% of them detected once, and 0.1% to 0.15% sits in the top ten. The specimen sequenced was naive CD4+ T cells sorted from blood. Subset of the sample: CD45RA+ positively selected. Receptors originate from a young man in good health.

In the case of this clone: This CDR3 is also generated by other DNA sequences in the sample. The gene calls are TRBV5-1 and TRBJ1-4; D gene uncertain. CDR1 is SGHRS, CDR2 YFSETQ, per germline. V lost 4 bases and J 8 bases, leaving 15 bases between the germline ends. This CDR3 is built from 14 residues. The CDR3 region is CASSRGGIGEKLFF. The CDR3 DNA is TGCGCCAGCAGCCGAGGAGGTATAGGAGAAAAACTGTTTTTT.

J is TRBJ2-5 and V is TRBV4-1; TRBD1 might be the D (5 bases). Germline assignment: CDR1 MGHRA and CDR2 YSYEKL. CDR3 length: 15 amino acids. The V and J ends lost 0 bases and 5 bases respectively, with 13 bases between them. This CDR3 reads CASSQDRVRTETQYF. CDR3 bases: TGCGCCAGCAGCCAAGACAGGGTAAGAACGGAGACCCAGTACTTC.

About this clone itself: This specimen includes other DNA sequences encoding the same CDR3. The chain couples TRBV5-1 to TRBJ1-2; TRBD1 aligns across 8 bases. The CDR3 is 13 amino acids. After removal of 0 bases from V and 5 bases from J, the junction contained 0 bases not matched to a gene. CDR1 and CDR2 (germline): SGHRS, YFSETQ. The CDR3 DNA reads as TGCGCCAGCAGCTTGGGGACAGGGTATGGCTACACCTTC. Protein: CASSLGTGYGYTF.

The chain uses TRBV29-1 and TRBJ2-1; 8 positions match TRBD2. Trimming cost V 6 bases and J 9 bases; bases outside gene matches: 13. This CDR3 region has 14 residues. Looked up from germline, CDR1 is SQVTM and CDR2 is ANQGSEA. The CDR3, as DNA: TGCAGCGTGGCCAGCGGGCGACGGGGGGGTGAGCAGTTCTTC. Protein product: CSVASGRRGGEQFF.

The chain joins TRBV4-2 to TRBJ1-3, with D unclear. The CDR3 loop spans 16 amino acids. Trimming pared 1 base from V and 2 bases from J, leaving 12 bases between. CDR1 is LGHNA, CDR2 YNFKEQ, per germline. CDR3 sequence: CASSQGDSKAGNTIYF. DNA of the CDR3: TGTGCCAGCAGCCAAGGAGATTCAAAGGCTGGAAACACCATATATTTT.

V gene TRBV28 combines with J gene TRBJ1-2; 8 bases map to TRBD1. Trimming removed 3 bases from V and 6 bases from J; junction bases left unmatched: 15. This CDR3 comprises 17 residues. Germline V gene data show CDR1 as MDHEN and CDR2 as SYDVKM. CDR3 residues: CASSFAGAGGPVNGYTF. CDR3 DNA sequence: TGTGCCAGCAGTTTTGCGGGGGCAGGGGGCCCCGTCAATGGCTACACCTTC.

The chain uses TRBV28 and TRBJ1-3; 9 positions match TRBD1. Germline V lookup: CDR1 MDHEN, CDR2 SYDVKM. V shed 4 bases and J 0 bases; nucleotides not matched to a gene: 7. This CDR3 spans 17 amino acids. DNA of the CDR3: TGTGCCAGCAGTTCGCCGGGACAGGGTTTCTCTGGAAACACCATATATTTT. The encoded protein is CASSSPGQGFSGNTIYF.

The V and J genes are TRBV19 and TRBJ2-1, with D unclear. Germline CDR1 LNHDA, CDR2 SQIVND (reference sequence). Trimming took 6 bases from V and 4 from J, leaving 16 bases between them. The CDR3 runs 15 residues. The CDR3 bases are TGTGCCAGTAGGCCCCCGGGCGCCAATTACAATGAGCAGTTCTTC. This encodes CASRPPGANYNEQFF.

The chain carries TRBV5-1 and TRBJ2-7; TRBD2 matches 8 bases. Germline V gene data show CDR1 as SGHRS and CDR2 as YFSETQ. After removal of 4 bases from V and 5 bases from J, the junction contained 8 bases not matched to a gene. CDR3 size: 14 residues. In DNA form, the CDR3 reads TGCGCCAGCAGCCCGCCAGCGGGGGCAGACGAGCAGTACTTC. This translates into CASSPPAGADEQYF.

The J gene is TRBJ1-2, the V gene TRBV2; perhaps TRBD1 as D (6 bases). With 8 bases removed from V and 2 bases from J, the gap between germline ends came to 21 bases. This CDR3 has 16 residues. Germline V lookup: CDR1 SNHLY, CDR2 FYNNEI. CDR3 DNA sequence: TGTGCCAGCTCTTTCGCGGCAGGGGCCGAGAACTATGGCTACACCTTC. Translation: CASSFAAGAENYGYTF.

The chain is built from TRBV5-3 and TRBJ1-4; TRBD1 agrees at 10 bases. TRBV5-3 is filed as an ORF, its function uncertain. J was trimmed by 4 bases and V by 5 bases; bases with no gene match: 17. The CDR3 is 19 residues long. Here the CDR3 reads CARRKTGTGERRGNEKLFF. Written as DNA, the CDR3 is TGTGCCAGAAGGAAAACCGGGACAGGGGAGCGGCGCGGTAATGAAAAACTGTTTTTT.

The rearrangement joins TRBV21-1 to TRBJ1-2; the table's TRBD1 call for D was not verified on the DNA. TRBV21-1 is a listed pseudogene. CDR3 length equals 15 residues. This CDR3 reads CASSKVKGTAHGYTF. The CDR3 nucleotides are TGTGCCAGCAGCAAAGTTAAGGGGACAGCGCATGGCTACACCTTC.

This rearrangement joins TRBV30 to TRBJ2-2; D is undetermined. The germline CDR1 and CDR2 sequences are GTSNPN and SVGIG (reference sequence). The V end was cut by 2 bases, the J end by 6 bases, with 1 base between. CDR3 length: 10 residues. The CDR3 region has the DNA TGTGCCTGGAGTTCCGGGGAGCTGTTTTTT. Translating it yields CAWSSGELFF.

Comment on this clone: Other DNA sequences in the sample encode the same CDR3. The chain has TRBV7-9 and TRBJ1-3, with D perhaps TRBD1 (5 bases). The CDR3 runs to 15 residues. The V and J ends lost 0 bases and 1 base respectively, with 7 bases between them. Germline CDR1 and CDR2: SEHNR and FQNEAQ (reference sequence). The CDR3 protein is CASSLAAGSGNTIYF. The CDR3 DNA is TGTGCCAGCAGCTTAGCGGCAGGGTCTGGAAACACCATATATTTT. The complete variable domain, with remaining parts taken from reference TRBV7-9 and TRBJ1-3, reads DTGVSQNPRHKITKRGQNVTFRCDPISEHNRLYWYRQTLGQGPEFLTYFQNEAQLEKSRLLSDRFSAERPKGSFSTLEIQRTEQGDSAMYLCASSLAAGSGNTIYFGEGSWLTVV.

The chain employs TRBV10-1 and TRBJ2-1, with D maybe TRBD1 (6 bases). V was trimmed by 2 bases and J by 2 bases, leaving 10 bases between them. The germline V gene encodes CDR1 WNHNN and CDR2 SYGVQD (reference sequence). The CDR3 is 15 amino acids. CDR3 coding DNA: TGCGCCAGCAGTGAGAGCGCAGGGGCCTACAATGAGCAGTTCTTC. It specifies CASSESAGAYNEQFF.

About this clone: The sample has other DNA sequences that encode this CDR3 too. The V gene is TRBV5-1, the J gene TRBJ2-1; TRBD2 matches at 11 bases. This CDR3 has 15 residues. With V trimmed by 4 bases and J by 4 bases, 4 bases remained unmatched. Germline CDR1 and CDR2: SGHRS and YFSETQ. The CDR3 DNA is TGCGCCAGCAGCCCGGGACTAGCGGTATACAATGAGCAGTTCTTC. Its translation: CASSPGLAVYNEQFF.

A single count supports this clone. V and J are TRBV15 and TRBJ2-1; D may be TRBD1 (5 bases). The CDR3 is 15 amino acids. Per germline, CDR1 LNHNV and CDR2 YYDKDF (reference sequence). Trimming removed 0 bases from V and 4 bases from J, with 10 bases in between. CDR3 loop: CATSRDPTAYNEQFF. For the CDR3, the DNA is TGTGCCACCAGCAGAGATCCGACAGCTTACAATGAGCAGTTCTTC.

The rearrangement joins TRBV6-5 to TRBJ1-2; D possibly corresponds to TRBD1 (6 bases). CDR1 is MNHEY and CDR2 is SVGAGI in the germline V gene. V dropped 6 bases and J dropped 5 bases, with 16 bases sitting between them. This CDR3 has 14 amino acids. CDR3 residues: CASRSQQGLYGYTF. In DNA form, the CDR3 reads TGTGCCAGCAGATCCCAACAGGGACTGTATGGCTACACCTTC.